This is a list of T cell receptor beta chains from one sample in a study of blood T cell repertoires in COVID-19. Produced via immunoSEQ multiplex PCR; TCRdb's table is partial and in-frame only. The top ten clones hold about 5.9% of a sample with around 32,000 clones, 65% to 90% of them seen once. The source material was peripheral blood. The receptors derive from a woman at least 80 years old with active or convalescent COVID-19. Each CDR3 is given with its conserved first and last residue. The order of the fields is clone size, D gene, V gene, J gene, CDR3 protein, CDR3 DNA. D genes are given only for firm matches. The size entry is marked missing in some rows and otherwise reads once, few, many or a size class.

-,TRBD1,TRBV18,TRBJ1-2,CASSSEQGFPPYGYTF,TGTGCCAGCTCATCAGAACAGGGGTTTCCCCCATATGGCTACACCTTC
-,TRBD2,TRBV20-1,TRBJ2-1,CSAGLASEQFF,TGCAGTGCGGGACTAGCGAGTGAGCAGTTCTTC
once,TRBD1,TRBV29-1,TRBJ1-2,CSVGGQGFEGGYTF,TGCAGCGTAGGGGGACAGGGCTTTGAGGGTGGCTACACCTTC
-,-,TRBV7-9,TRBJ2-7,CASNDPGDRAYEQYF,TGTGCCAGCAACGACCCGGGAGATCGGGCCTACGAGCAGTACTTC
-,-,TRBV15,TRBJ2-7,CATSQGASYEQYF,TGTGCCACCAGCCAGGGTGCATCCTACGAGCAGTACTTC
-,-,TRBV5-4,TRBJ2-2,CASSTQITNTGELFF,TGTGCCAGCAGCACCCAGATAACGAACACCGGGGAGCTGTTTTTT
-,-,TRBV6-2/TRBV6-3,TRBJ1-4,CASSYSIGGTNEKLFF,TGTGCCAGCAGTTACTCGATTGGAGGGACTAATGAAAAACTGTTTTTT
few,-,TRBV18,TRBJ1-5,CASSPDRGGNQPQHF,TGTGCCAGCTCCCCGGACCGGGGTGGCAATCAGCCCCAGCATTTT
-,TRBD1,TRBV2,TRBJ1-4,CASGNRGRNEKLFF,TGTGCCAGCGGAAACAGGGGACGTAATGAAAAACTGTTTTTT
-,-,TRBV19,TRBJ2-1,CASSIDPSERGINEQFF,TGTGCCAGTAGTATAGATCCGTCGGAACGAGGGATCAATGAGCAGTTCTTC
once,TRBD1,TRBV5-1,TRBJ1-2,CASSLATTGVYGYTF,TGCGCCAGCAGCTTGGCCACAACAGGGGTCTATGGCTACACCTTC
-,-,TRBV28,TRBJ2-2,CASKAGVNTGELFF,TGTGCCAGCAAAGCAGGCGTGAACACCGGGGAGCTGTTTTTT
-,-,TRBV4-3,TRBJ1-4,CASSLSGGEKLFF,TGCGCCAGCAGCCTCTCTGGGGGGGAAAAACTGTTTTTT
-,-,TRBV2,TRBJ1-2,CASTQTFTNYGYTF,TGTGCCAGCACCCAGACATTTACTAACTATGGCTACACCTTC
-,-,TRBV7-8,TRBJ2-7,CASSLRDTGTYEQYF,TGTGCCAGCAGCTTACGGGACACCGGAACCTACGAGCAGTACTTC
-,-,TRBV5-1,TRBJ1-6,CASSGGQRNNSPLHF,TGCGCCAGCAGCGGTGGACAGAGAAATAATTCACCCCTCCACTTT
-,TRBD2,TRBV5-1,TRBJ2-3,CASSNRAGGPDTQYF,TGCGCCAGCAGCAACCGAGCGGGGGGGCCTGATACGCAGTATTTT
-,TRBD1,TRBV19,TRBJ2-7,CASSSTGSTYEQYF,TGTGCCAGTAGCTCGACAGGGAGTACCTACGAGCAGTACTTC
-,TRBD1,TRBV19,TRBJ1-1,CASSINFGTGVTEAFF,TGTGCCAGTAGTATAAATTTTGGGACAGGGGTTACTGAAGCTTTCTTT
-,-,TRBV2,TRBJ1-6,CAGGRVNSPLHF,TGTGCCGGAGGACGGGTGAATTCACCCCTCCACTTT
-,TRBD2,TRBV30,TRBJ2-5,CAWSVLAVPQETQYF,TGTGCCTGGAGTGTGCTAGCGGTGCCGCAAGAGACCCAGTACTTC
once,TRBD2,TRBV2,TRBJ2-2,CASRRTSGRSGELFF,TGTGCCAGCAGAAGGACTAGCGGGAGGTCCGGGGAGCTGTTTTTT
-,-,TRBV5-6,TRBJ1-2,CASSSPGEAYGYTF,TGTGCCAGCAGCTCCCCGGGGGAGGCCTATGGCTACACCTTC
once,-,TRBV12-3/TRBV12-4,TRBJ1-2,CASSFRGKGYTF,TGTGCCAGCAGTTTTAGGGGTAAGGGCTACACCTTC
-,-,TRBV10-3,TRBJ1-2,CAISGPGYGYTF,TGTGCCATCAGTGGACCAGGGTATGGCTACACCTTC
-,-,TRBV29-1,TRBJ2-1,CSVVARPWTVVSLDEQFF,TGCAGCGTTGTAGCCCGCCCCTGGACAGTAGTCTCTCTCGATGAGCAGTTCTTC
-,TRBD2,TRBV2,TRBJ2-2,CASSSSGFGTGELFF,TGTGCCAGCAGTTCTAGCGGATTCGGAACCGGGGAGCTGTTTTTT
-,-,TRBV3-1/TRBV3-2,TRBJ1-2,CASSQWGGSYGYTF,TGTGCCAGCAGCCAATGGGGGGGGAGCTATGGCTACACCTTC
-,-,TRBV20-1,TRBJ1-4,CSASLGQKEEKLFF,TGCAGTGCTAGTCTCGGACAGAAGGAAGAAAAACTGTTTTTT